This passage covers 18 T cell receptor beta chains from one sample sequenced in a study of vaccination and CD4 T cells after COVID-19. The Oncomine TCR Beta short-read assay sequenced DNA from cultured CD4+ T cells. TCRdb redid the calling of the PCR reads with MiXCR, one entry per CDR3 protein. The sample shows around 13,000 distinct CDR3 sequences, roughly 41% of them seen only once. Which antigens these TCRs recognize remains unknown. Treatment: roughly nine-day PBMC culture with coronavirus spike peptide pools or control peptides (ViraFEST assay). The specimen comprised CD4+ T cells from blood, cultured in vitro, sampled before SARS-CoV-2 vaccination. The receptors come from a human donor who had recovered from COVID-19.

CDR3 coding DNA: TGCAGTGCTAGATCGAGCGGGAGGGCCGGTGAGCAGTTCTTC. Translated: CSARSSGRAGEQFF. The chain uses TRBV20-1 and TRBJ2-1; 10 bases map to TRBD2. With 2 bases clipped from V and 9 bases from J, the junction kept 7 bases outside the gene matches. From germline, CDR1 is DFQATT and CDR2 SNEGSKA (reference sequence). The CDR3 loop spans 14 amino acids.

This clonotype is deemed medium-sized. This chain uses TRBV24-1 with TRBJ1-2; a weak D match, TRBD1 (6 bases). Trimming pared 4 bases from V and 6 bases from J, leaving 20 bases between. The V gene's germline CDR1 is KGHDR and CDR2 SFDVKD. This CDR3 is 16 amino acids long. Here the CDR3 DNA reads TGTGCCACCAGTGAACACACTGACCGGGACAAAGATGGCTACACCTTC. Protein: CATSEHTDRDKDGYTF.

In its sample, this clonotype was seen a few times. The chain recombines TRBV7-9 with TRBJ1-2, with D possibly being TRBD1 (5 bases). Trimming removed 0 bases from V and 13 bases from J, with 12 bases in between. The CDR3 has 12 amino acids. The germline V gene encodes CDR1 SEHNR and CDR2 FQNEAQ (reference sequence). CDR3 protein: CASSLASGVPTF. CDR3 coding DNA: TGTGCCAGCAGCTTAGCGTCGGGGGTTCCCACCTTC.

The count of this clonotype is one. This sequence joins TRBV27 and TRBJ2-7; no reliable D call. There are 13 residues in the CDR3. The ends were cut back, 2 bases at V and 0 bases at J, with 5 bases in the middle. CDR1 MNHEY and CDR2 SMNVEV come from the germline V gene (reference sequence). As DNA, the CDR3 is TGTGCCAGCAGTTTAGGTGCCTCCTACGAGCAGTACTTC. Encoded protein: CASSLGASYEQYF.

CDR3: CASRERERGGYTF. The DNA of the CDR3 is TGTGCCAGCCGGGAGAGGGAGAGAGGCGGCTACACCTTC. V gene TRBV27 combines with J gene TRBJ1-2; no definite D call. CDR3 length equals 13 residues. Germline values: CDR1 MNHEY, CDR2 SMNVEV (reference sequence). Trimming took off 8 bases at V and 8 bases at J, with 18 bases between the two ends.

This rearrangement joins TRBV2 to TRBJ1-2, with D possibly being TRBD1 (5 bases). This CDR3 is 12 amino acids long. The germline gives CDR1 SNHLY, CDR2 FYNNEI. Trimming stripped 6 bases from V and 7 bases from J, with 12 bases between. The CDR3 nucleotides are TGTGCCAGCAGGGAGGGCGGGGGTGGCTACACCTTC. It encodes CASREGGGGYTF.

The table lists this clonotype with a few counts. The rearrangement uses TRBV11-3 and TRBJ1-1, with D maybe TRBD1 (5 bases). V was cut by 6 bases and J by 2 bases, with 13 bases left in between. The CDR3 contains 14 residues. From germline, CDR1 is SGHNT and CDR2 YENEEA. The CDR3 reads CASRTGQGNTEAFF. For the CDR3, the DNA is TGTGCCAGCAGGACTGGGCAGGGTAACACTGAAGCTTTCTTT.

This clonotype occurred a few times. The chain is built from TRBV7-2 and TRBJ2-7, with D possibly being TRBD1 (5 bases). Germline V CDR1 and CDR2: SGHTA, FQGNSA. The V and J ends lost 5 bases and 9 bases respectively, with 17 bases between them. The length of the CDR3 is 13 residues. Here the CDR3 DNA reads TGTGCCAGCAGCCCAGATGGACAATCGTGGCAGTACTTC. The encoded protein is CASSPDGQSWQYF.

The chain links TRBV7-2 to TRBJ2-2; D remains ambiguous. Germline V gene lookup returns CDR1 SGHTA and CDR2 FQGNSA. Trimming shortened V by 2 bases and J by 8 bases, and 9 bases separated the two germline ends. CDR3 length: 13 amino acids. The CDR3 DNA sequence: TGTGCCAGCAGCTTATTCAGCAAAGGGGAGCTGTTTTTT. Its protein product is CASSLFSKGELFF.

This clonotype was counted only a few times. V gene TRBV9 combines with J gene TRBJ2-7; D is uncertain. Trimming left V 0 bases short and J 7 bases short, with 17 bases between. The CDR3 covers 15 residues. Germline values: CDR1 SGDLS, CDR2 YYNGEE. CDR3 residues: CASSVDGSSRREQYF. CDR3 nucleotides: TGTGCCAGCAGCGTAGATGGGTCTAGTCGTCGGGAGCAGTACTTC.

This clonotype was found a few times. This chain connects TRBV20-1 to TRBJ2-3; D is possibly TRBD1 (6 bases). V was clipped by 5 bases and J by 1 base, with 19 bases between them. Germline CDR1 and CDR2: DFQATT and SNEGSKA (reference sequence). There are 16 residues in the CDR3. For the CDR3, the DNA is TGCAGTGCTTTATATCAACAGGGAGTGGGCACAGATACGCAGTATTTT. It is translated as CSALYQQGVGTDTQYF.

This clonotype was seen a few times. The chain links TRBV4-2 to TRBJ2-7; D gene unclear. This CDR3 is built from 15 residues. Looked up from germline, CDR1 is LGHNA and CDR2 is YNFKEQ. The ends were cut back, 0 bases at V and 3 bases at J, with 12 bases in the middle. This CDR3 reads CASSQELVGNYEQYF. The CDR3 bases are TGTGCCAGCAGCCAAGAGTTGGTGGGGAACTACGAGCAGTACTTC.

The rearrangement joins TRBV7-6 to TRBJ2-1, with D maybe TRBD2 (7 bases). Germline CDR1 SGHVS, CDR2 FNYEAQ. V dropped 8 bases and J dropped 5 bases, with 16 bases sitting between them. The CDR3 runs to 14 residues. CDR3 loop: CASSPGGRDNEQFF. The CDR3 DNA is TGTGCCAGCTCACCCGGGGGGCGAGACAATGAGCAGTTCTTC.

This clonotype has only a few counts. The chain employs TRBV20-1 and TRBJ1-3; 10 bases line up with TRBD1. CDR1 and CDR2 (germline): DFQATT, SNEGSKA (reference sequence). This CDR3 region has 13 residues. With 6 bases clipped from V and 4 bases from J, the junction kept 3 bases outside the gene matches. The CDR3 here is CSARTGGGNTIYF. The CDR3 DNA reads TGCAGTGCGAGGACAGGGGGAGGAAACACCATATATTTT.

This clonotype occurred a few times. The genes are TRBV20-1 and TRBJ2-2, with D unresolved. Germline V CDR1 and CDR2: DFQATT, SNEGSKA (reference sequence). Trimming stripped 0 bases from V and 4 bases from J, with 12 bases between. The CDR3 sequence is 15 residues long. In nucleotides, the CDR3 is TGCAGTGCTAGAGATTTAGGACCGATCACCGGGGAGCTGTTTTTT. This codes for CSARDLGPITGELFF.

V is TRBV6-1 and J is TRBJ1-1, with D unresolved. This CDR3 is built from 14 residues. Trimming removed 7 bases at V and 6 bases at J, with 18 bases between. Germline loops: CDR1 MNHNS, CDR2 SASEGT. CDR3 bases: TGTGCCAGCAACGGCCCCGGGAGCCAGGCTGAAGCTTTCTTT. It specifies CASNGPGSQAEAFF.

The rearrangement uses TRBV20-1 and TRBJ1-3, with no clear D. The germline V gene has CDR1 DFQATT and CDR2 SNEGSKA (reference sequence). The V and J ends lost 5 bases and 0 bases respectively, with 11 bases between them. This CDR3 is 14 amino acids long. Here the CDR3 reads CSAVTENSGNTIYF. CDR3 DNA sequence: TGCAGTGCTGTCACAGAGAACTCTGGAAACACCATATATTTT.

DNA of the CDR3: TGTGCCAGCAGGACGACAGGGAGGGGGAACACTGAAGCTTTCTTT. Its translation is CASRTTGRGNTEAFF. The chain carries TRBV6-2 or TRBV6-3 and TRBJ1-1; 7 nucleotides line up with TRBD1. V gave up 6 bases and J gave up 1 base; unmatched junction bases: 8. Germline V CDR1 and CDR2: MNHEY, SVGEGT. The CDR3 runs 15 residues.